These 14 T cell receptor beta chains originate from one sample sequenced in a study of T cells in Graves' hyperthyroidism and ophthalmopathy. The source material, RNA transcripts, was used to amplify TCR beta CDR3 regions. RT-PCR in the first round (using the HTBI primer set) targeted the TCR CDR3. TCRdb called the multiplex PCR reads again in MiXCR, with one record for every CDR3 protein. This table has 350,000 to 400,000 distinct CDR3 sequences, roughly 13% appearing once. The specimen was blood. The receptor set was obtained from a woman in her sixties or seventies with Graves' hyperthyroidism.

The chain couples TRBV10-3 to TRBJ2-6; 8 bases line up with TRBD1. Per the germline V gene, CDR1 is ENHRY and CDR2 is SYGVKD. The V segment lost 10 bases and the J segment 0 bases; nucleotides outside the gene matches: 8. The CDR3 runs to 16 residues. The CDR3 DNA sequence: TGTGCCACTGGACAGGGCGACCTCTCTGGGGCCAACGTCCTGACTTTC. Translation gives CATGQGDLSGANVLTF.

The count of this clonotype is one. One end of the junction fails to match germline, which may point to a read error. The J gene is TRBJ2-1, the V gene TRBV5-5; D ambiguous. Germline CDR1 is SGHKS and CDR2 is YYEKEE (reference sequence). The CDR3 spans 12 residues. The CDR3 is CASSLVANEQSF. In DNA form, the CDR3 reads TGTGCCAGCAGCTTGGTGGCCAATGAGCAGTCCTTC.

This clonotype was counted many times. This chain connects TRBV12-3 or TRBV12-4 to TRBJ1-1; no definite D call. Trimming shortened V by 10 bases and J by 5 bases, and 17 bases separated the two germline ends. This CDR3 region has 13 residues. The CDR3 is CATAAVVGTEAFF. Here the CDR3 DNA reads TGTGCCACCGCGGCGGTAGTAGGGACTGAAGCTTTCTTT.

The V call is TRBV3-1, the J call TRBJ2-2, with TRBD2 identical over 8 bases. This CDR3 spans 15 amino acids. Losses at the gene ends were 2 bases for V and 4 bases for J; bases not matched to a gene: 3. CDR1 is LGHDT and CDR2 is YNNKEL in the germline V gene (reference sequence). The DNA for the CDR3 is TGTGCCAGCAGCCAAACTAGCGGCTCCACCGGGGAGCTGTTTTTT. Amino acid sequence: CASSQTSGSTGELFF.

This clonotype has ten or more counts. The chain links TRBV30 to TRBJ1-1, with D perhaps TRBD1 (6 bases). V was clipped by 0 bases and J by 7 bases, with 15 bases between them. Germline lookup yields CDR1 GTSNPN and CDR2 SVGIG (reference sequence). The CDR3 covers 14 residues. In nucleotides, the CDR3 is TGTGCCTGGAGTGTAGGCAGGGGTCGAGTTGAAGCTTTCTTT. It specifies CAWSVGRGRVEAFF.

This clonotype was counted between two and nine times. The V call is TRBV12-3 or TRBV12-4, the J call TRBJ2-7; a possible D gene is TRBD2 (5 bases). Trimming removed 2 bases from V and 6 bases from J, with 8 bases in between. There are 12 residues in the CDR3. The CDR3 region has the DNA TGTGCCAGCAGTTTACGACGGGGCGAGCAGTACTTC. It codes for CASSLRRGEQYF.

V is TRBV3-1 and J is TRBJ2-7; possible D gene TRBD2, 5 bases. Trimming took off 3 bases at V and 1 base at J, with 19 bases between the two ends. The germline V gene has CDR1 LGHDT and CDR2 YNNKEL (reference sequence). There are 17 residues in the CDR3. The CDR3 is CASSHKRRSLWSYEQYF. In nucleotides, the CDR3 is TGTGCCAGCAGCCACAAGCGGCGGAGCCTCTGGTCCTACGAGCAGTACTTC.

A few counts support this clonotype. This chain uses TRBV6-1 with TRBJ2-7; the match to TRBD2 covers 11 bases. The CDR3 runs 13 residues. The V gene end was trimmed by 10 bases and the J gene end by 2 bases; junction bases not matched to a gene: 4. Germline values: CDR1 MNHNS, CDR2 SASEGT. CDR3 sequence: CAIGLAGTYEQYF. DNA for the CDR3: TGTGCCATCGGACTAGCGGGCACCTACGAGCAGTACTTC.

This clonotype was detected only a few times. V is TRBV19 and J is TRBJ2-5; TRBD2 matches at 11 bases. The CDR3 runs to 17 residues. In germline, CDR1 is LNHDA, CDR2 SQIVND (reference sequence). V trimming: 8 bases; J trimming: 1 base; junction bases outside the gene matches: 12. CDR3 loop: CASGRGTSGLLQETQYF. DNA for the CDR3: TGTGCCAGTGGAAGAGGGACTAGCGGATTACTCCAAGAGACCCAGTACTTC.

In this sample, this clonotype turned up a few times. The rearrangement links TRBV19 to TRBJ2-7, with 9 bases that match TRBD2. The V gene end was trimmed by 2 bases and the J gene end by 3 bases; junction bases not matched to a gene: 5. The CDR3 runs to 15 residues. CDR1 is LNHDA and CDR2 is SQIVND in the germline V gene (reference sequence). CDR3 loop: CASSIRLAGSYEQYF. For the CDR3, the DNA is TGTGCCAGTAGTATAAGGCTAGCGGGGAGCTACGAGCAGTACTTC.

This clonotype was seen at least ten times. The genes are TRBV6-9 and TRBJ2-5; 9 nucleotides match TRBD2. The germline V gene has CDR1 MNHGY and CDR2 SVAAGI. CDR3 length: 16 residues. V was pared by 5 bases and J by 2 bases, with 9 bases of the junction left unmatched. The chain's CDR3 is CASSNMTSGIQETQYF. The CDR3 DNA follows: TGTGCCAGCAGTAATATGACTAGCGGAATTCAAGAGACCCAGTACTTC.

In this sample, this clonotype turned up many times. The CDR3, as DNA: TGTGCCTGGAGGCCCGGGGGAGAAAAACTGTTTTTT. As protein: CAWRPGGEKLFF. The rearrangement links TRBV30 to TRBJ1-4, with TRBD1 as a possible D gene (5 bases). The germline V and J ends were trimmed by 3 bases and 8 bases, with 10 bases remaining between them. CDR1 and CDR2 (germline): GTSNPN, SVGIG (reference sequence). CDR3 length equals 12 residues. Combining the CDR3 with reference TRBV30 and TRBJ1-4 gives the whole variable domain SQTIHQWPATLVQPVGSPLSLECTVEGTSNPNLYWYRQAAGRGLQLLFYSVGIGQISSEVPQNLSASRPQDRQFILSSKKLLLSDSGFYLCAWRPGGEKLFFGSGTQLSVL.

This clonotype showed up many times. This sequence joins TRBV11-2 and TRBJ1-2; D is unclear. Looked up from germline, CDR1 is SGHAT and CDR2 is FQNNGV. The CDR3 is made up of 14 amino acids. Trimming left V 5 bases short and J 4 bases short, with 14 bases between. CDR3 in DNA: TGTGCCAGCAGCCCCATGGTGGCCCTCTATGGCTACACCTTC. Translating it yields CASSPMVALYGYTF.

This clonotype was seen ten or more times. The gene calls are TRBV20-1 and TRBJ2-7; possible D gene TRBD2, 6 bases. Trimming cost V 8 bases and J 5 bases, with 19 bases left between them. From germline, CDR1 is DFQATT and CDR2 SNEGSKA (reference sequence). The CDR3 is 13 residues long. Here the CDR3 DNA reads TGCAGTACCCCTCGGGAGTCGGGGAACGAGCAGTACTTC. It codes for CSTPRESGNEQYF.